This T cell receptor beta chain was identified during a study of T cell responses to AZD1222 COVID-19 vaccine. V lost 3 bases, J lost 7 bases, and 6 bases lay in between. The germline CDR1 and CDR2 sequences are SNHLY and FYNNEI. The CDR3 is 11 residues long. Repertoires were generated with immunoSEQ multiplex PCR, while TCRdb's copy carries only in-frame clones and drops some. The table records roughly 75,000 clones, roughly 84% of them present only once. This TCR was recovered from an adult who received the AZD1222 COVID-19 vaccine. This chain uses TRBV2 with TRBJ1-1; the D is unclear. The source material was peripheral blood, sampled 28 days after the second AZD1222 dose. The CDR3 DNA sequence: TGTGCCAGCAGTGACGGAAATGAAGCTTTCTTT. It is translated as CASSDGNEAFF.